The source of this T cell receptor (beta chain) is a study of cytomegalovirus exposure and HLA in healthy donors. Overall study findings and caveats: It was assumed in the presence/absence analyses that sequencing depth was roughly uniform across donors. For most TCR beta V segments, an earlier analysis put the productive rate at about 87% or about 30% of the time. In a later analysis, V- and J-gene trimming of beta chains associated with a DCLRE1C missense variant, replicated independently. Reported performance of the classifier showed diagnosis of cytomegalovirus status with high specificity and sensitivity.

A word on this clone: Its antigen is unidentified.

Primers: 60 Vbeta forward and 13 Jbeta reverse. The repertoire was sequenced with immunoSEQ multiplex PCR; TCRdb's copy has only in-frame clones and lacks some. This table holds about 95,000 clones, 65% to 90% found once. Germline lookup yields CDR1 SGHNT and CDR2 YYREEE (reference sequence). V shed 0 bases, J shed 0 bases, and the junction held 1 base outside the gene matches. The CDR3 length is 15 residues. The specimen sequenced was PBMCs. The rearrangement uses TRBV5-4 and TRBJ2-7; 9 bases line up with TRBD2. This TCR came from a man younger than 45 in good health and CMV-seropositive. CDR3: CASSLGLADSYEQYF. Here the CDR3 DNA reads TGTGCCAGCAGCTTGGGACTAGCGGACTCCTACGAGCAGTACTTC.